These 2 T cell receptor beta chains originate from one sample sequenced in a study of shared clonotypes between healthy human individuals. Profiling relied on immunoSEQ multiplex PCR, and the TCRdb table lists in-frame clones only, not all of them. The sample includes 2 million to 3 million clones, 80% to 95% of them seen just once. The sequenced sample consisted of naive CD4+ T cells from PBMCs. As to subset: CD45RA+ positively selected. The receptors come from a man younger than 35 in good health. Some clones in this sample may be carry-over from other donors' samples.

The chain carries TRBV4-1 and TRBJ2-1; the D gene is possibly TRBD2 (5 bases). In germline, CDR1 is MGHRA, CDR2 YSYEKL. Trimming took off 1 base at V and 4 bases at J, with 8 bases between the two ends. The CDR3 is made up of 14 amino acids. DNA of the CDR3: TGCGCCAGCAGCCAAGTCGGGATTTACAATGAGCAGTTCTTC. Its protein product is CASSQVGIYNEQFF.

The V and J genes are TRBV7-9 and TRBJ1-4; possible D gene TRBD1, 5 bases. CDR3 length equals 14 residues. Trimming removed 1 base at V and 7 bases at J, with 10 bases between. The germline V gene has CDR1 SEHNR and CDR2 FQNEAQ (reference sequence). The CDR3 DNA reads TGTGCCAGCAGCTTAGGGACATTTTCTGAAAAACTGTTTTTT. Its protein product is CASSLGTFSEKLFF.